The following is a T cell receptor (beta chain) sequence with its context. The target antigen is unknown. The sample holds other DNA sequences that translate to the same CDR3. The sample originates from a study of shared clonotypes between healthy human individuals. Study summary: Used for every donor were three CD4 naive, three CD4 memory, two CD8 naive and one CD8 memory plate.

Findings and limits, study-wide: How much donors shared clonotypes was expected to be affected by sequencing depth. Naive subsets usually exceeded memory subsets in estimated richness.

The repertoire was sequenced with immunoSEQ multiplex PCR; TCRdb's copy has only in-frame clones and lacks some. The sample consists of under 1 million clones, around 96% of them appearing once. Naive CD8 cells comprised CD45RO-negative, CCR7-positively selected cells, excluding terminally differentiated effector memory CD45RA+ cells. Those who donated were healthy HIV-negative adults, with no recent acute infections or vaccinations reported. The CDR3 is 14 amino acids. Trimming cost V 2 bases and J 4 bases; bases outside gene matches: 2. Germline loops: CDR1 MNHEY, CDR2 SMNVEV (reference sequence). The V call is TRBV27, the J call TRBJ2-7; 10 positions agree with TRBD1. Sequenced: naive CD8+ T cells sorted from blood. This clonotype was sampled from a man in his thirties or forties in good health. CDR3 coding DNA: TGTGCCAGCAGTTTAAGGGACAGGGGATACGAGCAGTACTTC. Translated, it gives CASSLRDRGYEQYF.